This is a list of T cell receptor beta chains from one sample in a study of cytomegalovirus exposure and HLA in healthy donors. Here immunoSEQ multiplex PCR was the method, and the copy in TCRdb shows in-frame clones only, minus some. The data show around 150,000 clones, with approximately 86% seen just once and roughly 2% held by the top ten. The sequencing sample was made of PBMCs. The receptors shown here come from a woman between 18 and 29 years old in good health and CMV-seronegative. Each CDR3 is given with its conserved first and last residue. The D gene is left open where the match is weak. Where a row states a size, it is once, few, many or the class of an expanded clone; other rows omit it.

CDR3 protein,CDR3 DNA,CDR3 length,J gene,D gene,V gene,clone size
CASSYSFPGQQETQYF,TGTGCCAGCAGTTACTCTTTCCCGGGACAGCAAGAGACCCAGTACTTC,16,TRBJ2-5,TRBD1,TRBV6-5,once
CASAPETYTDTQYF,TGTGCCAGCGCCCCTGAGACATACACAGATACGCAGTATTTT,14,TRBJ2-3,.,TRBV27,.
CASSLVGANANYGYTF,TGTGCCAGCAGCCTGGTAGGGGCCAATGCTAACTATGGCTACACCTTC,16,TRBJ1-2,.,TRBV6-6,.
CASSPDSGESYEQYF,TGTGCCAGCAGCCCAGACAGCGGGGAGTCCTACGAGCAGTACTTC,15,TRBJ2-7,TRBD2,TRBV7-2,once
CSVGQGYNEQFF,TGCAGCGTTGGACAGGGATACAATGAGCAGTTCTTC,12,TRBJ2-1,TRBD1,TRBV29-1,few
CASSYSYKDYEQYF,TGTGCCAGCAGTTACTCATACAAAGACTACGAGCAGTACTTC,14,TRBJ2-7,.,TRBV6-5,.
CASSHSLLQRAIPAEAFF,TGCGCCAGCAGCCACTCATTACTACAGCGGGCGATTCCGGCTGAAGCTTTCTTT,18,TRBJ1-1,.,TRBV4-1,.
CASSPETGDEQFF,TGTGCCAGCAGCCCCGAGACGGGGGATGAGCAGTTCTTC,13,TRBJ2-1,.,TRBV13,.
CASSFGQGYNQPQHF,TGTGCCAGCAGTTTCGGGCAGGGGTACAATCAGCCCCAGCATTTT,15,TRBJ1-5,.,TRBV27,.
CASSSRQGYMNTEAFF,TGTGCCAGCAGCTCGCGACAGGGGTATATGAACACTGAAGCTTTCTTT,16,TRBJ1-1,TRBD1,TRBV11-3,.
CAWSGQGNHEQYF,TGTGCCTGGAGTGGACAGGGTAACCACGAGCAGTACTTC,13,TRBJ2-7,TRBD1,TRBV30,.
CASSSEGTSGLSYNEQFF,TGTGCCAGCAGTTCCGAGGGGACTAGCGGCCTCTCCTACAATGAGCAGTTCTTC,18,TRBJ2-1,TRBD2,TRBV28,once
CASSLGSSGRNEQFF,TGCGCCAGCAGCTTGGGCTCTAGCGGGAGAAATGAGCAGTTCTTC,15,TRBJ2-1,TRBD2,TRBV5-1,.
CASSPKEQGWYGYTF,TGTGCCAGCAGCCCAAAAGAGCAGGGATGGTATGGCTACACCTTC,15,TRBJ1-2,.,TRBV7-9,.
CASSPGGPVSYEQYF,TGTGCCAGCAGCCCCGGGGGGCCCGTTTCCTACGAGCAGTACTTC,15,TRBJ2-7,.,TRBV28,.
CASSYSEGGGQPQHF,TGTGCCAGCAGTTACTCCGAAGGGGGCGGTCAGCCCCAGCATTTT,15,TRBJ1-5,TRBD1,TRBV6-5,few
CAWSTRRQVENTEAFF,TGTGCCTGGAGCACCAGAAGACAGGTCGAGAACACTGAAGCTTTCTTT,16,TRBJ1-1,.,TRBV30,.
CASRLGSGASDTEAFF,TGCGCCAGCCGGCTGGGGTCAGGGGCTTCGGACACTGAAGCTTTCTTT,16,TRBJ1-1,.,TRBV5-1,.
CASSLERLVRHEQFF,TGTGCCAGCAGCTTAGAACGGCTAGTTAGGCATGAGCAGTTCTTC,15,TRBJ2-1,.,TRBV11-1,.
CASSNKKGALNYGYTF,TGTGCCAGCAGCAACAAGAAGGGAGCACTAAACTATGGCTACACCTTC,16,TRBJ1-2,.,TRBV6-4,.
CASSLVGEVSGYTF,TGTGCCAGCAGCTTAGTCGGGGAGGTGAGCGGCTACACCTTC,14,TRBJ1-2,.,TRBV5-6,.
CAIGTGDYEQYF,TGTGCCATAGGGACAGGAGACTACGAGCAGTACTTC,12,TRBJ2-7,TRBD1,TRBV10-3,.
CASSTDGTRYGYTF,TGTGCCAGCAGTACCGACGGGACTCGCTATGGCTACACCTTC,14,TRBJ1-2,.,TRBV27,.
CASSPYRDSYEQYF,TGTGCCAGCAGTCCCTACCGGGACAGCTACGAGCAGTACTTC,14,TRBJ2-7,TRBD1,TRBV28,.
CASCREAGPDNEQFF,TGTGCCAGCTGCCGGGAAGCGGGACCCGACAATGAGCAGTTCTTC,15,TRBJ2-1,TRBD2,TRBV9,.
CASSVHRGLTANYGYTF,TGTGCCAGCAGCGTCCACAGGGGGCTAACGGCTAACTATGGCTACACCTTC,17,TRBJ1-2,TRBD1,TRBV9,.
CASSSQHSIQGLGSYNEQFF,TGTGCCAGCAGTTCACAACATTCAATACAGGGGCTAGGCTCCTACAATGAGCAGTTCTTC,20,TRBJ2-1,TRBD1,TRBV27,.
CASSLREGSRFYEQYF,TGCGCCAGCAGCCTACGGGAGGGTAGTAGGTTCTACGAGCAGTACTTC,16,TRBJ2-7,TRBD2,TRBV4-1,.
CASSTRGTGHGYTF,TGTGCCAGCAGTACGAGGGGGACAGGGCATGGCTACACCTTC,14,TRBJ1-2,TRBD1,TRBV6-6,.
CASSPPGTGGRKLFF,TGTGCCAGCAGCCCCCCCGGGACAGGGGGGAGAAAACTGTTTTTT,15,TRBJ1-4,TRBD1,TRBV6-5,.
CAAARDRGTDTQYF,TGTGCCGCAGCGAGGGACAGGGGAACAGATACGCAGTATTTT,14,TRBJ2-3,TRBD1,TRBV2,.
CASQDPGGRGYTF,TGTGCCAGCCAGGACCCGGGGGGCAGGGGCTACACCTTC,13,TRBJ1-2,.,TRBV28,.
CASSLASGGIAYNEQFF,TGTGCCAGCAGCTTAGCCTCGGGGGGTATCGCCTACAATGAGCAGTTCTTC,17,TRBJ2-1,TRBD2,TRBV7-6,once
CASSPGPGGGNIQYF,TGCGCCAGCAGCCCGGGACCTGGCGGGGGGAACATTCAGTACTTC,15,TRBJ2-4,TRBD2,TRBV5-1,once
CASSYGGPTDTQYF,TGTGCCAGCAGTTATGGCGGGCCGACCGATACGCAGTATTTT,14,TRBJ2-3,.,TRBV6-5,.
CASSQIIGSPNTGELFF,TGTGCCAGCAGCCAAATCATAGGGAGCCCGAACACCGGGGAGCTGTTTTTT,17,TRBJ2-2,.,TRBV7-6,.
CASSSNRWGEQYF,TGTGCCAGTAGTTCCAACCGCTGGGGGGAGCAGTACTTC,13,TRBJ2-5,.,TRBV19,.
CASGGLATDTQYF,TGCGCCAGTGGGGGACTAGCAACAGATACGCAGTATTTT,13,TRBJ2-3,TRBD2,TRBV10-1,.
CASSEFSGDSNQPQHF,TGTGCCAGCAGTGAGTTTTCGGGGGATAGCAATCAGCCCCAGCATTTT,16,TRBJ1-5,.,TRBV6-1,.